This T cell receptor (beta chain) was sequenced for a study of blood T cell repertoires in COVID-19. Study background: In each case, the material was cDNA or gDNA derived from T cells, B-cell-depleted T cells, or PBMCs.

This clone was counted a single time. Relative to the germline gene, one junction end is altered; a read error may explain this. The cohort comprised adults aged roughly 18 to 90 years residing in under 30 US areas. Study processing details: Amplified reference gene primers provided the basis for estimating nucleated cell counts. Clones were sequenced by immunoSEQ multiplex PCR, and TCRdb holds only the in-frame ones, with some missing. That table gives V, J and clone size, and the DNA gave D and trimming. The sample holds about 190,000 clones, 86% seen once. The sequenced sample consisted of PBMCs or T cells enriched from blood (not recorded which). The origin of this receptor is a woman aged 40-49 years in a cohort exposed to, infected with or recovered from COVID-19 (not recorded which).

CDR3 residues: CASSWTGTGGRGYF. For the CDR3, the DNA is TGTGCCAGCAGTTGGACCGGGACAGGGGGCCGGGGTTATTTT. The rearrangement joins TRBV5-6 to TRBJ1-1; 12 bases are shared with TRBD1. The CDR3 totals 14 residues. Per germline, CDR1 SGHDT and CDR2 YYEEEE.